This T cell receptor (beta chain) was retrieved from a study of T cells in Graves' hyperthyroidism and ophthalmopathy. Overall study findings and caveats: Ophthalmopathy was model-predicted a median approximately 6.9 months pre-onset.

Patients between 18 and 65 years old had hyperthyroidism, newly diagnosed and lasting under 2 months. Every diagnosis used clinical symptoms, serum thyroxine and TRAb, thyroid ultrasound and orbital computed tomography. This clonotype came up many times. Its antigen is unknown. Amplification of TCR beta CDR3 regions used RNA as the template. With the HTBI primer set, the TCR CDR3 went through a first round of RT-PCR. From the multiplex PCR reads, TCRdb called clonotypes with MiXCR, one entry per CDR3 protein. The sample lists over 300,000 distinct CDR3 sequences; more than 11% were seen once. This sequence was found in a woman between 55 and 75 years old with Graves' hyperthyroidism. The sequenced sample consisted of blood.

The CDR3 protein is CASSSGFSGLNTGELFF. Written as DNA, the CDR3 is TGTGCCAGCAGTTCTGGGTTTAGCGGGTTGAACACCGGGGAGCTGTTTTTT. This rearrangement joins TRBV27 to TRBJ2-2; 7 bases are a match to TRBD2. Germline V gene sequence: CDR1 MNHEY, CDR2 SMNVEV (reference sequence). V shed 4 bases, J shed 1 base, and the junction held 9 bases outside the gene matches. CDR3 size: 17 residues.